The T cell receptor beta chain under discussion was sequenced for a study of blood T cell repertoires in COVID-19. Overall study: Italy, Spain and the United States were the sources of the convalescent and acute COVID-19 samples.

The method was immunoSEQ multiplex PCR; TCRdb's version includes in-frame clones alone and lacks a portion of them. The table shows 150,000 or so clones, with about 85% occurring only once. The trim removed 4 bases at V and 6 bases at J, leaving 2 bases unmatched. The CDR3 runs 14 residues. CDR1 is SGHRS, CDR2 YFSETQ, per germline. The source material was PBMCs or T cells enriched from blood (not recorded which). The V call is TRBV5-1, the J call TRBJ2-1; 12 positions match TRBD2. This receptor was identified in a woman in her forties or fifties who had recovered from COVID-19. This chain's CDR3 is CASSLTSGSNEQFF. CDR3 in DNA: TGCGCCAGCAGCCTGACTAGCGGGAGCAATGAGCAGTTCTTC.